This T cell receptor (beta chain) was recorded in a study of blood T cell repertoires in COVID-19. About the research overall: Samples taken during acute and convalescent COVID-19 were collected in the United States, Italy and Spain.

As to this clone: In the same sample, other DNA sequences code for this CDR3.

Produced via immunoSEQ multiplex PCR; TCRdb's table is partial and in-frame only. The table has 200,000 to 250,000 clones, 83% seen once. CDR1 and CDR2 from the germline V gene are SGHRS and YFSETQ. This CDR3 is 16 amino acids long. V shed 0 bases and J shed 1 base, with 10 bases lying between them. The chain couples TRBV5-1 to TRBJ2-2; D might be TRBD2 (6 bases). The source is a woman aged 25 to 39 with COVID-19, enrolled during active disease. Material: peripheral blood. This CDR3 is CASSLVGGLNTGELFF. CDR3 DNA sequence: TGCGCCAGCAGCTTGGTGGGAGGTTTGAACACCGGGGAGCTGTTTTTT. The full variable domain, its missing parts supplied by reference TRBV5-1 and TRBJ2-2, is KAGVTQTPRYLIKTRGQQVTLSCSPISGHRSVSWYQQTPGQGLQFLFEYFSETQRNKGNFPGRFSGRQFSNSRSEMNVSTLELGDSALYLCASSLVGGLNTGELFFGEGSRLTVL.